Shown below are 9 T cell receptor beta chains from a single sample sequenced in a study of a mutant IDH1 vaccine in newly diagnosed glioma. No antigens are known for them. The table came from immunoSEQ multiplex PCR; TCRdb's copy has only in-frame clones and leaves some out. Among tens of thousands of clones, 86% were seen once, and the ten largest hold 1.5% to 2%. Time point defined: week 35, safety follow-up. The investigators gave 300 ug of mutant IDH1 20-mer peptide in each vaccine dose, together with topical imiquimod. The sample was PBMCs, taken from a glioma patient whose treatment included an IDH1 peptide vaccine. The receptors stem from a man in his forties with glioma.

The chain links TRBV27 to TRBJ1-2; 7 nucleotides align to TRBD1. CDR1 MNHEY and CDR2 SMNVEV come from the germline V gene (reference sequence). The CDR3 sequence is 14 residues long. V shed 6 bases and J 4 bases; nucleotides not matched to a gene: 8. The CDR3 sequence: CASRSLDRVYGYTF. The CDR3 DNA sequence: TGTGCCAGCAGGTCCCTTGACAGGGTCTATGGCTACACCTTC.

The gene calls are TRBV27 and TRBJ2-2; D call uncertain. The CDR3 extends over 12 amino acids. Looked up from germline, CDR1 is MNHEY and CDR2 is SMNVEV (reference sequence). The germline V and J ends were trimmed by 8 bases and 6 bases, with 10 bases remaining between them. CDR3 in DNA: TGTGCCAGCGGCCTCCAGGCCGGGGAGCTGTTTTTT. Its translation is CASGLQAGELFF.

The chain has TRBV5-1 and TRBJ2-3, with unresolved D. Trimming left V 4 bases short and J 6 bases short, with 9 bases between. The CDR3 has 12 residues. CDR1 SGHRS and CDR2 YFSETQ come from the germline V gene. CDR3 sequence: CASSPLMDTQYF. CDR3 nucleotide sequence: TGCGCCAGCAGCCCGCTCATGGATACGCAGTATTTT.

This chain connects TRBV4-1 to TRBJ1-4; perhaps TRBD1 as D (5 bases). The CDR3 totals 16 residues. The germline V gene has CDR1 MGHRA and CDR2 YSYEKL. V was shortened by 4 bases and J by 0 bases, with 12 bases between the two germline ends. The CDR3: CASSPPQGPTNEKLFF. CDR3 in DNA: TGCGCCAGCAGCCCCCCTCAGGGCCCAACTAATGAAAAACTGTTTTTT.

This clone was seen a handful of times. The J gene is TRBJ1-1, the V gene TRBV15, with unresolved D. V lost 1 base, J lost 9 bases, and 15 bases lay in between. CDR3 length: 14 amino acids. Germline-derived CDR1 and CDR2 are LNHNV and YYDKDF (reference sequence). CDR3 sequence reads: CATSRGPSEGQAFF. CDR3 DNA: TGTGCCACCAGCAGAGGTCCCTCGGAAGGACAAGCTTTCTTT.

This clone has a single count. CDR3 loop: CASSLLAGGPGEQFF. CDR3 nucleotide sequence: TGTGCCAGCAGCTTGCTAGCGGGAGGGCCGGGTGAGCAGTTCTTC. The chain uses TRBV5-4 and TRBJ2-1, with TRBD2 matching 12 bases. CDR1 is SGHNT and CDR2 is YYREEE in the germline V gene (reference sequence). There are 15 residues in the CDR3. Trimming at V came to 1 base and at J to 9 bases, leaving 5 bases not matched to a gene.

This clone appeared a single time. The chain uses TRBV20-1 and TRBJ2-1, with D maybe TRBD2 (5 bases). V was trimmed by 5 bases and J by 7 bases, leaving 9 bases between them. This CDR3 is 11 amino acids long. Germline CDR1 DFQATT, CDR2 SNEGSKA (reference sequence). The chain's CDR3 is CSAVSANEQFF. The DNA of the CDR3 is TGCAGTGCTGTTAGCGCGAATGAGCAGTTCTTC.

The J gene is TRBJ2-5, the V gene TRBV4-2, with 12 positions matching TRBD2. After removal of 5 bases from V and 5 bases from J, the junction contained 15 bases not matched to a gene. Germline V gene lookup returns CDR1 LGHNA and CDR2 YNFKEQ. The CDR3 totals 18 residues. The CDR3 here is CASSSGLAGGRRLETQYF. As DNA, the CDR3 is TGTGCCAGCAGCTCAGGTCTAGCGGGAGGGCGACGACTTGAGACCCAGTACTTC.

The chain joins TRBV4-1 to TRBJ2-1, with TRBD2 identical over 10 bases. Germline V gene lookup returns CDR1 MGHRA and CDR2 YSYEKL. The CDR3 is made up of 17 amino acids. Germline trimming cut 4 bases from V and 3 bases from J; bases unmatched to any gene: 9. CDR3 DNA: TGCGCCAGCAGCCTTGGGACTCGGACTAGCGGCTACAATGAGCAGTTCTTC. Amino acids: CASSLGTRTSGYNEQFF.